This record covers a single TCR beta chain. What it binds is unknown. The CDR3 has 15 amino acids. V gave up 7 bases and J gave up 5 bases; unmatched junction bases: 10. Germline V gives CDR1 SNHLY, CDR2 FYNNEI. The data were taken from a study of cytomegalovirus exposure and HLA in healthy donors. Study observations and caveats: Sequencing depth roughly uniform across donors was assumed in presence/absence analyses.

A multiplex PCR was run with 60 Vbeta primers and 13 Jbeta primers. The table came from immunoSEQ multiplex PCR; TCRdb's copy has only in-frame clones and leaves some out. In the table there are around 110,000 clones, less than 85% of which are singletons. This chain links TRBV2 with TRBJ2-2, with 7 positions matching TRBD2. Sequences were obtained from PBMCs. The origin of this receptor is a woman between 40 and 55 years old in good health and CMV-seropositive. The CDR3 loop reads CASTEGYGGTGELFF. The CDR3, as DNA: TGTGCCAGCACCGAAGGATACGGGGGGACCGGGGAGCTGTTTTTT.